Described below is a single T cell receptor beta chain sequence and its context. Individual cDNA molecules (in the library) carried attached unique molecular identifiers. TCRdb processed the RACE reads anew with MiXCR; each CDR3 protein has one entry. The sample comprises about 120,000 distinct CDR3 sequences, around 13% of which are singletons, and 0.8% to 1% rests with the top ten. This sample is drawn from a study of human T cells and chemical hapten exposure. For the study at large: In the sensitization step, 2% DPC was placed on around 2 cm by around 2 cm of upper inner arm skin. Patches with 0.01% DPC went on the upper back, and the tests were read at 6 days.

Time point: patch test 1, 2 weeks after DPC sensitization. The treatment is: therapeutic diphenylcyclopropenone sensitization with weekly scalp DPC. Per the germline V gene, CDR1 is MNHEY and CDR2 is SMNVEV (reference sequence). The CDR3 loop spans 13 amino acids. V was cut by 8 bases and J by 2 bases, with 10 bases left in between. The chain employs TRBV27 and TRBJ1-3; D not certain. The TCR sequence derives from a man aged 18 to 35 with alopecia areata. Some clones in this sample may be carry-over from other donors' samples. The material sequenced was whole blood, taken in connection with sensitization to the hapten diphenylcyclopropenone (DPC). The CDR3 spells CASGIGAGNTIYF. Written as DNA, the CDR3 is TGTGCCAGCGGAATAGGTGCTGGAAACACCATATATTTT.